The 8 T cell receptor beta chains given below trace back to one sample, sequenced in a study of T cells in Graves' hyperthyroidism and ophthalmopathy. Amplification yielded TCR beta CDR3 regions, with RNA transcripts as the source. A set of HTBI primers served as the primers for a first-round RT-PCR of the TCR CDR3. TCRdb fed the multiplex PCR reads into MiXCR, producing one record per CDR3 protein. Among about 380,000 distinct CDR3 sequences, roughly 14% were seen once, and the ten largest hold less than 25%. The sequencing input was blood. These TCRs come from a man aged 25 to 40 with Graves' hyperthyroidism that later progressed to Graves' ophthalmopathy.

The CDR3 region is CASSLRRGEQYF. The CDR3 bases are TGTGCCAGCAGTTTAAGGCGCGGAGAGCAGTACTTC. V and J are TRBV12-3 or TRBV12-4 and TRBJ2-7; D call uncertain. The CDR3 runs to 12 residues. Trimming took off 2 bases at V and 7 bases at J, with 9 bases between the two ends.

This clonotype was seen ten or more times. The chain is built from TRBV12-3 or TRBV12-4 and TRBJ1-4; TRBD1 matches 10 bases. The CDR3 is made up of 16 amino acids. V shed 7 bases, J shed 3 bases, and the junction held 8 bases outside the gene matches. CDR3 sequence (DNA): TGTGCCAGCACCCTCGACAGGGGGCTTTCTAATGAAAAACTGTTTTTT. Its protein is CASTLDRGLSNEKLFF.

V and J are TRBV28 and TRBJ1-5; D ambiguous. The CDR3 is 12 residues long. Germline lookup yields CDR1 MDHEN and CDR2 SYDVKM. Deletions cut 6 bases from V and 8 bases from J, with 11 bases between. DNA of the CDR3: TGTGCCAGCAGGGCGGGAAGTGAGCCCCAGCATTTT. Translated: CASRAGSEPQHF.

V is TRBV28 and J is TRBJ2-5, with 8 nucleotides matching TRBD1. The V segment lost 4 bases and the J segment 5 bases; nucleotides outside the gene matches: 6. The CDR3 has 14 residues. Germline V gene data show CDR1 as MDHEN and CDR2 as SYDVKM. This CDR3 reads CASSWGQVEETQYF. The CDR3 region has the DNA TGTGCCAGCAGTTGGGGACAGGTGGAGGAGACCCAGTACTTC.

The chain recombines TRBV7-9 with TRBJ1-2, with TRBD1 as a possible D gene (6 bases). This CDR3 region has 14 residues. The V gene's germline CDR1 is SEHNR and CDR2 FQNEAQ (reference sequence). The V gene lost 1 base and the J gene lost 10 bases, with 16 bases spanning the gap. Here the CDR3 reads CASSLGRTDSDYTF. The CDR3 coding sequence is TGTGCCAGCAGCTTAGGTCGGACAGATTCCGACTACACCTTC. Drawing the rest from reference TRBV7-9 and TRBJ1-2, the complete variable domain is DTGVSQNPRHKITKRGQNVTFRCDPISEHNRLYWYRQTLGQGPEFLTYFQNEAQLEKSRLLSDRFSAERPKGSFSTLEIQRTEQGDSAMYLCASSLGRTDSDYTFGSGTRLTVV.

This clonotype was detected ten times or more. The chain carries TRBV29-1 and TRBJ1-1; no clear D gene. The ends were cut back, 4 bases at V and 1 base at J, with 7 bases in the middle. CDR1 is SQVTM and CDR2 is ANQGSEA in the germline V gene. The CDR3 sequence is 12 residues long. The CDR3 sequence is CSVVGQNTEAFF. CDR3 in DNA: TGCAGCGTTGTAGGGCAGAACACTGAAGCTTTCTTT. Complete variable domain (other parts from reference TRBV29-1 and TRBJ1-1): SAVISQKPSRDICQRGTSLTIQCQVDSQVTMMFWYRQQPGQSLTLIATANQGSEATYESGFVIDKFPISRPNLTFSTLTVSNMSPEDSSIYLCSVVGQNTEAFFGQGTRLTVV.

The rearrangement links TRBV7-6 to TRBJ2-2; no firm D call. Trimming pared 0 bases from V and 2 bases from J, leaving 7 bases between. The V gene's germline CDR1 is SGHVS and CDR2 FNYEAQ. The CDR3 totals 15 residues. The CDR3 here is CASSLARQNTGELFF. The CDR3, as DNA: TGTGCCAGCAGCTTAGCAAGACAAAACACCGGGGAGCTGTTTTTT.

There are many counts of this clonotype. V is TRBV11-2 and J is TRBJ2-1; D gene unclear. CDR1 and CDR2 from the germline V gene are SGHAT and FQNNGV. This CDR3 is built from 16 residues. Trimming took off 4 bases at V and 8 bases at J, with 21 bases between the two ends. The DNA of the CDR3 is TGTGCCAGCAGCTCCGCTAAAGGGCAAAAGCTTCATGAGCAGTTCTTC. Encoded protein: CASSSAKGQKLHEQFF.